This is a list of T cell receptor beta chains from one sample in a study of shared clonotypes between healthy human individuals. Clones were read by immunoSEQ multiplex PCR, and TCRdb kept only the in-frame ones, dropping some. The repertoire holds around 1,100,000 clones, roughly 80% seen once, with roughly 0.82% in the top ten. The specimen sequenced was memory CD4+ T cells from PBMCs. These receptors were obtained from a man younger than 35 in good health. Some clones in this sample may be carry-over from other donors' samples. Each CDR3 is given with its conserved first and last residue. The order of the fields is J gene, CDR3 length, V gene, clone size, CDR3 protein. Size is omitted from some rows. Given values are once, few, many or a class for expanded clones.

TRBJ1-1 14 TRBV6-5 . CASSYSRANTEAFF
TRBJ2-1 15 TRBV30 . CAWNPGLAGGGEQFF
TRBJ2-4 14 TRBV28 . CASSLGGPGNIQYF
TRBJ2-1 13 TRBV28 . CASGGTSGNEQFF
TRBJ2-3 12 TRBV11-3 . CASSLRADTQYF
TRBJ1-2 15 TRBV5-6 . CASSPFWEGKDGYTF
TRBJ1-2 12 TRBV27 few CASSSGFYGYTF
TRBJ2-2 15 TRBV28 . CASSFNGPIRGELFF
TRBJ2-1 18 TRBV5-1 . CASSHFAVRGSLNNEQFF
TRBJ2-5 10 TRBV30 few CAWSEETQYF
TRBJ1-4 17 TRBV4-2 . CASSQELRASPNEKLFF
TRBJ2-3 12 TRBV27 . CASSPQTDTQYF
TRBJ2-5 13 TRBV7-9 few CANSRTGEEYQYF
TRBJ1-1 17 TRBV19 . CASSIVTGPRMNTEAFF
TRBJ2-7 15 TRBV28 . CASSPSGQGSYEQYF
TRBJ2-7 15 TRBV18 . CASSPGTEVSYEQYF
TRBJ1-1 16 TRBV9 . CASSQGQGARYTEAFF
TRBJ2-4 14 TRBV28 . CASNGVWSGNIQYF
TRBJ1-4 15 TRBV18 . CASSPPQGKREKLFF
TRBJ2-2 17 TRBV7-6 . CASSFLRTSGSTGELFF
TRBJ2-1 13 TRBV28 . CASKPGGPRRVFF
TRBJ1-1 14 TRBV4-1 . CASRTQGRALEAFF
TRBJ1-5 14 TRBV7-9 . CASSLGGVNQPQHF
TRBJ2-1 15 TRBV5-4 few CASSWTGTGGNEQFF
TRBJ2-1 14 TRBV5-6 . CASSFDNTINEQFF
TRBJ1-5 15 TRBV19 few CATNADTTSNQPQHF
TRBJ1-4 15 TRBV7-9 . CASSLETGTSEKLFF
TRBJ1-3 16 TRBV5-1 . CASSLDPTGTGNTIYF
TRBJ2-7 15 TRBV6-5 many CASRAPGTNSLEQYF
TRBJ2-1 12 TRBV28 . CASSSQGSEQFF
TRBJ2-7 18 TRBV30 . CAWSVAGSLGGRVYEQYF
TRBJ2-3 12 TRBV28 . CASSLEADTQYF
TRBJ2-7 15 TRBV4-2 . CASKLGTSGSGEQYF
TRBJ2-3 16 TRBV5-6 . CASRRTGTGGRDTQYF
TRBJ1-2 14 TRBV28 . CASSWDGTGDGYTF
TRBJ2-1 13 TRBV19 once CASSTLRQGGQFF
TRBJ1-3 17 TRBV5-1 . CASSLANRGTSGNTIYF
TRBJ1-1 14 TRBV4-1 . CASSHPTGDFEAFF
TRBJ1-5 13 TRBV18 . CASQGQLNQPQHF
TRBJ1-4 17 TRBV27 . CASSPLPWQGINEKLFF
TRBJ1-2 12 TRBV9 few CASSERQGGYTF
TRBJ1-4 13 TRBV5-4 . CASSSGFNEKLFF
TRBJ1-2 13 TRBV30 . CAWSAGNGRAYTF
TRBJ2-7 13 TRBV28 many CASRGSLPHEQYF
TRBJ2-4 14 TRBV18 . CASSPPERWHIQYF
TRBJ2-5 15 TRBV7-2 . CASSLEGGSQGTQYF
TRBJ1-6 16 TRBV9 . CASSTGHSSYNSPLHF
TRBJ1-2 15 TRBV19 . CASSVPGLTLGGYTF
TRBJ2-3 13 TRBV29-1 few CSSGPDSTDTQYF
TRBJ1-2 12 TRBV11-2 . CASSWDSYGYTF
TRBJ1-1 14 TRBV6-1 . CASPPRGGNTEAFF
TRBJ1-4 14 TRBV2 . CASSAGSHNEKLFF
TRBJ2-1 15 TRBV4-2 . CASSGGGTLLNEQFF
TRBJ1-5 14 TRBV2 . CASSETTENQPQHF